This is a list of T cell receptor beta chains from one sample in a study of T cells in localized non-small cell lung cancer. Sequencing was performed with immunoSEQ multiplex PCR; in TCRdb, only in-frame clones are kept and a portion is missing. The sample consists of roughly 16,000 clones, roughly 80% of them appearing once. This sample comprised peripheral blood, obtained before any cancer treatment. The receptor set was obtained from a male donor aged 60 or older with stage I lung adenocarcinoma. CDR3s include the opening cysteine and the closing phenylalanine or tryptophan. Fields, in order: J gene, D gene, clone size, V gene, CDR3 protein, CDR3 DNA. The D gene is left open where the match is weak. Rows may omit the clone size; those that give it use once, few, many or a size class.

TRBJ1-4 TRBD1 . TRBV4-1 CASSHADRAGRRLFF TGCGCCAGCAGCCACGCGGACAGGGCGGGTCGGAGACTGTTTTTT
TRBJ2-7 . few TRBV14 CASSQDSLGATYEQYF TGTGCCAGCAGCCAAGATTCATTGGGGGCAACCTACGAGCAGTACTTC
TRBJ2-1 . once TRBV7-9 CASSLGGSGSYSYNEQFF TGTGCCAGCAGCCTAGGGGGGAGCGGGTCATACTCATACAATGAGCAGTTCTTC
TRBJ2-5 . . TRBV6-5 CASRRQQETQYF TGTGCCAGCAGACGACAGCAAGAGACCCAGTACTTC
TRBJ2-1 . . TRBV15 CATSTRGVLAGYNEQFF TGTGCCACCAGCACAAGGGGGGTACTAGCTGGTTACAATGAGCAGTTCTTC
TRBJ1-4 . . TRBV7-8 CASSFGGREKLFF TGTGCCAGCAGCTTTGGAGGGCGGGAAAAACTGTTTTTT
TRBJ1-2 TRBD1 . TRBV10-3 CAISSPGTGRYGYTF TGTGCCATCAGTTCTCCCGGGACAGGGCGATATGGCTACACCTTC
TRBJ2-1 TRBD2 . TRBV4-3 CASSQEASGVGEQFF TGCGCCAGCAGCCAAGAGGCTAGCGGGGTAGGGGAGCAGTTCTTC
TRBJ1-1 . . TRBV29-1 CSVAQGEAKAFF TGCAGCGTTGCACAGGGTGAGGCTAAAGCTTTCTTT
TRBJ2-1 . few TRBV5-5 CASSLLAGNEQFF TGTGCCAGCAGCTTGTTGGCGGGCAATGAGCAGTTCTTC
TRBJ1-1 . . TRBV15 CATSRDLVNTEAFF TGTGCCACCAGCAGAGATCTGGTGAACACTGAAGCTTTCTTT
TRBJ1-1 . . TRBV18 CASSPSSGFVTEAFF TGTGCCAGCTCACCAAGTTCGGGGTTCGTCACTGAAGCTTTCTTT
TRBJ2-1 . . TRBV10-3 CAISEERVPPQFF TGTGCCATCAGTGAGGAGCGGGTCCCCCCGCAGTTCTTC
TRBJ1-5 . . TRBV6-1 CASSEGLWNQPQHF TGTGCCAGCAGTGAAGGACTTTGGAATCAGCCCCAGCATTTT
TRBJ1-5 . . TRBV19 CASSMWIVGNQPQHF TGTGCCAGTAGTATGTGGATTGTTGGCAATCAGCCCCAGCATTTT
TRBJ1-1 . few TRBV29-1 CSVGMNTEAFF TGCAGCGTTGGGATGAACACTGAAGCTTTCTTT
TRBJ2-3 . . TRBV21-1 CASSKENSGGKNTQDTQYF TGTGCCAGCAGCAAAGAAAATAGCGGGGGGAAAAACACACAAGATACGCAGTATTTT
TRBJ2-1 . . TRBV4-2 CASSQGVGELYNEQFF TGTGCCAGCAGCCAAGGCGTGGGAGAACTCTACAATGAGCAGTTCTTC
TRBJ1-2 TRBD1 . TRBV6-1 CASSGTGGYYGYTF TGTGCCAGCAGCGGCACAGGGGGCTACTATGGCTACACCTTC
TRBJ1-4 . . TRBV5-6 CASSLGDGRIYATNEKLFF TGTGCCAGCAGCCTGGGGGATGGCAGAATTTACGCAACTAATGAAAAACTGTTTTTT
TRBJ2-2 . . TRBV5-5 CASSFSAELFF TGTGCCAGCAGCTTCAGCGCGGAGCTGTTTTTT
TRBJ1-5 . . TRBV5-2 CASSLGSQPQHF TGTGCCAGCAGCTTGGGTAGTCAGCCCCAGCATTTT
TRBJ2-1 . . TRBV5-4 CASSSTGAYNEQFF TGTGCCAGCAGCTCGACCGGGGCGTACAATGAGCAGTTCTTC
TRBJ2-1 . . TRBV7-2 CASSLGTWPNEQFF TGTGCCAGCAGCTTAGGGACTTGGCCCAATGAGCAGTTCTTC
TRBJ1-6 . . TRBV7-2 CASQDRSSYNSPLHF TGTGCCAGCCAAGACAGGAGCTCCTATAATTCACCCCTCCACTTT